The present T cell receptor (beta chain) was sequenced within a study of CD8 T cells in ankylosing spondylitis. Points from the study as a whole: Past studies reported some motif variants in reactive arthritis synovial fluid and blood.

In TCRdb, the 5' RACE reads were re-called with MiXCR into one record per CDR3 protein. The data show roughly 140,000 distinct CDR3 sequences, with under 55% seen just once and over 12% held by the top ten. This clonotype was detected only a few times. What it recognizes is unknown. Germline assignment: CDR1 SQVTM and CDR2 ANQGSEA. This CDR3 contains 14 residues. V was clipped by 7 bases and J by 0 bases, with 10 bases between them. This sequence was found in a male donor with ankylosing spondylitis. The chain uses TRBV29-1 and TRBJ2-6; a weak D match, TRBD1 (7 bases). The sample consisted of synovial fluid, either unsorted or a sorted T cell fraction (not recorded which). In DNA form, the CDR3 reads TGCAGCGGGGGGGACAGCTCTGGGGCCAACGTCCTGACTTTC. This gives the protein CSGGDSSGANVLTF.